The 32 T cell receptor beta chains listed next were all sequenced from one sample in a study of shared clonotypes between healthy human individuals. Profiled with immunoSEQ multiplex PCR; TCRdb holds only in-frame clones, not every one. Among some 790,000 clones, 72% were seen once, and the ten largest hold approximately 1.7%. Sequencing was carried out using memory CD4+ T cells sorted from blood. Subset given: CD45RA-negative fraction. The receptors originated from a woman under 40 in good health.

V gene TRBV27 combines with J gene TRBJ2-2; D is uncertain. CDR1 MNHEY and CDR2 SMNVEV come from the germline V gene (reference sequence). The CDR3 extends over 13 amino acids. Trimming removed 2 bases from V and 7 bases from J, with 8 bases in between. The CDR3 bases are TGTGCCAGCAGTTTAGTCGACCACGGGGAGCTGTTTTTT. Encoded protein: CASSLVDHGELFF.

V and J are TRBV10-3 and TRBJ2-7, with 9 positions matching TRBD1. Trimming cost V 6 bases and J 3 bases; bases outside gene matches: 6. This CDR3 contains 14 residues. Per the germline V gene, CDR1 is ENHRY and CDR2 is SYGVKD. The CDR3 region has the DNA TGTGCCATCAGCACCGGGACAGGGTACTACGAGCAGTACTTC. It specifies CAISTGTGYYEQYF.

With respect to this clone: The sample carries other DNA sequences with the same CDR3. This chain connects TRBV7-9 to TRBJ2-1; D unresolved. Germline CDR1 is SEHNR and CDR2 is FQNEAQ (reference sequence). CDR3 length equals 12 residues. The V and J ends lost 5 bases and 4 bases respectively, with 6 bases between them. As DNA, the CDR3 is TGTGCCAGCAGCCTCCCGTACAATGAGCAGTTCTTC. This sequence encodes CASSLPYNEQFF. Full variable domain (missing parts from reference TRBV7-9 and TRBJ2-1): DTGVSQNPRHKITKRGQNVTFRCDPISEHNRLYWYRQTLGQGPEFLTYFQNEAQLEKSRLLSDRFSAERPKGSFSTLEIQRTEQGDSAMYLCASSLPYNEQFFGPGTRLTVL.

The chain recombines TRBV5-1 with TRBJ2-5; 8 bases are a match to TRBD2. Germline CDR1 is SGHRS and CDR2 is YFSETQ. Trimming cost V 4 bases and J 5 bases; bases outside gene matches: 7. The CDR3 has 14 residues. As DNA, the CDR3 is TGCGCCAGCAGCCGGGAGGGGGGCCCGGAGACCCAGTACTTC. It yields the protein CASSREGGPETQYF.

This chain uses TRBV7-9 with TRBJ2-1; either TRBD1 or TRBD2 may fit D (5 bases each). The CDR3 is made up of 17 amino acids. Trimming removed 5 bases from V and 2 bases from J, with 19 bases in between. Germline V gene data show CDR1 as SEHNR and CDR2 as FQNEAQ (reference sequence). The CDR3 sequence is CASSPPPPGPTYNEQFF. CDR3 bases: TGTGCCAGCAGCCCACCCCCCCCGGGACCCACCTACAATGAGCAGTTCTTC.

The CDR3, as DNA: TGTGCCAGCAGTGAACGAGACAGGGGCTCCTACAATGAGCAGTTCTTC. It is translated as CASSERDRGSYNEQFF. V usage is TRBV6-1 and J usage is TRBJ2-1; 8 nucleotides agree with TRBD1. CDR3 size: 16 residues. Losses at the gene ends were 2 bases for V and 0 bases for J; bases not matched to a gene: 3. Germline V gives CDR1 MNHNS, CDR2 SASEGT.

The chain uses TRBV7-2 and TRBJ2-7; maybe TRBD1 (5 bases). CDR3 length: 13 residues. The ends were cut back, 5 bases at V and 5 bases at J, with 13 bases in the middle. Germline V gives CDR1 SGHTA, CDR2 FQGNSA. CDR3 residues: CASSRYRQNEQYF. The CDR3 DNA reads as TGTGCCAGCAGCCGCTACCGACAGAACGAGCAGTACTTC.

The chain uses TRBV11-2 and TRBJ1-3; 9 bases fit TRBD1. The CDR3 totals 16 residues. The V gene's germline CDR1 is SGHAT and CDR2 FQNNGV. V shed 5 bases and J 3 bases; nucleotides not matched to a gene: 8. This chain's CDR3 is CASSDRTGDHGNTIYF. The CDR3 DNA follows: TGTGCCAGCAGCGACAGGACAGGGGACCATGGAAACACCATATATTTT. The variable domain in full, completed from reference TRBV11-2 and TRBJ1-3, reads EAGVAQSPRYKIIEKRQSVAFWCNPISGHATLYWYQQILGQGPKLLIQFQNNGVVDDSQLPKDRFSAERLKGVDSTLKIQPAKLEDSAVYLCASSDRTGDHGNTIYFGEGSWLTVV.

Concerning this clone: This sample also contains other DNA sequences that code for the same CDR3. The rearrangement joins TRBV18 to TRBJ1-4; TRBD1 matches at 9 bases. This CDR3 is 15 amino acids long. Trimming at V came to 0 bases and at J to 5 bases, leaving 1 base not matched to a gene. Germline lookup yields CDR1 KGHSH and CDR2 LQKENI. The CDR3 DNA follows: TGTGCCAGCTCACCACCCGGGACAGGGAATGAAAAACTGTTTTTT. Protein product: CASSPPGTGNEKLFF. Complete variable domain (other parts from reference TRBV18 and TRBJ1-4): NAGVMQNPRHLVRRRGQEARLRCSPMKGHSHVYWYRQLPEEGLKFMVYLQKENIIDESGMPKERFSAEFPKEGPSILRIQQVVRGDSAAYFCASSPPGTGNEKLFFGSGTQLSVL.

The CDR3 DNA is TGTGCCAGCAGGGGAACCCAGAATCAGCCCCAGCATTTT. Amino acid sequence: CASRGTQNQPQHF. The gene calls are TRBV6-5 and TRBJ1-5; no definite D call. The CDR3 loop spans 13 amino acids. CDR1 and CDR2 from the germline V gene are MNHEY and SVGAGI. V lost 6 bases to trimming and J lost 4 bases, with 10 bases between them.

The chain carries TRBV27 and TRBJ2-1; 9 bases match TRBD1. The V gene's germline CDR1 is MNHEY and CDR2 SMNVEV (reference sequence). The CDR3 covers 17 residues. Trimming cost V 2 bases and J 0 bases; bases outside gene matches: 5. The CDR3 DNA reads TGTGCCAGCAGTTTACGGGGGACAGGGCTCTCCTACAATGAGCAGTTCTTC. It yields the protein CASSLRGTGLSYNEQFF.

The genes are TRBV18 and TRBJ1-2; D is perhaps TRBD1 (6 bases). Germline V gene sequence: CDR1 KGHSH, CDR2 LQKENI. The CDR3 has 13 amino acids. V was cut by 6 bases and J by 3 bases, with 11 bases left in between. The CDR3 region is CASSTRGDYGYTF. CDR3 bases: TGTGCCAGCTCCACCAGGGGAGACTATGGCTACACCTTC.

Here the CDR3 reads CASSPFPGFDSGANVLTF. For the CDR3, the DNA is TGTGCCAGCTCACCATTCCCGGGTTTCGACTCTGGGGCCAACGTCCTGACTTTC. The rearrangement uses TRBV18 and TRBJ2-6; D is unresolved. Trimming removed 2 bases at V and 0 bases at J, with 14 bases between. The length of the CDR3 is 18 residues. Germline-derived CDR1 and CDR2 are KGHSH and LQKENI.

The V call is TRBV7-3, the J call TRBJ2-1; 8 bases match TRBD2. Germline values: CDR1 SGHTA, CDR2 FQGTGA. V shed 1 base, J shed 7 bases, and the junction held 3 bases outside the gene matches. CDR3 length: 14 amino acids. CDR3 sequence: CASSLMSSGNEQFF. As DNA, the CDR3 is TGTGCCAGCAGCTTAATGTCTAGCGGGAATGAGCAGTTCTTC.

This clone was recorded at least ten times. The chain has TRBV2 and TRBJ1-5; maybe TRBD1 (5 bases). CDR1 SNHLY and CDR2 FYNNEI come from the germline V gene. The CDR3 totals 16 residues. Trimming left V 2 bases short and J 7 bases short, with 18 bases between. The CDR3 DNA follows: TGTGCCAGCAGTGAAAGTGCGACAACAGGTTACCAGCCCCAGCATTTT. It yields the protein CASSESATTGYQPQHF.

The chain combines TRBV7-8 with TRBJ2-3; a weak D match, TRBD2 (6 bases). CDR3 length: 12 residues. Germline CDR1 SGHVS, CDR2 FQNEAQ. V dropped 4 bases and J dropped 6 bases, with 8 bases sitting between them. In DNA form, the CDR3 reads TGTGCCAGCAGCTGGCTAGCGGATACGCAGTATTTT. It translates to CASSWLADTQYF.

This clone showed up just once. The chain couples TRBV19 to TRBJ2-1, with 8 bases that match TRBD2. The CDR3 is made up of 16 amino acids. The V gene end was trimmed by 4 bases and the J gene end by 0 bases; junction bases not matched to a gene: 5. Germline V lookup: CDR1 LNHDA, CDR2 SQIVND (reference sequence). The CDR3 protein is CASSKRLASSYNEQFF. In DNA form, the CDR3 reads TGTGCCAGTAGTAAAAGACTAGCGAGCTCCTACAATGAGCAGTTCTTC.

The gene calls are TRBV27 and TRBJ1-5, with a tentative D call TRBD1 (6 bases). Germline CDR1 reads MNHEY; CDR2 reads SMNVEV (reference sequence). V was shortened by 4 bases and J by 3 bases, with 13 bases between the two germline ends. The CDR3 is made up of 15 amino acids. The CDR3 loop reads CASSSGGATNQPQHF. CDR3 in DNA: TGTGCCAGCAGTTCCGGGGGCGCCACCAATCAGCCCCAGCATTTT.

V is TRBV6-5 and J is TRBJ2-7; possible D gene TRBD2, 5 bases. Germline loops: CDR1 MNHEY, CDR2 SVGAGI. V lost 6 bases to trimming and J lost 2 bases, with 17 bases between them. CDR3 size: 15 residues. CDR3 in amino acids: CASSLDFNSAYEQYF. The CDR3 DNA is TGTGCCAGCAGCCTCGACTTCAATAGCGCCTACGAGCAGTACTTC.

The V gene is TRBV14, the J gene TRBJ2-1, with TRBD2 identical over 14 bases. The V and J ends lost 3 bases and 10 bases, in that order; junction bases with no gene match: 11. The germline V gene encodes CDR1 SGHDN and CDR2 FVKESK. CDR3 length equals 17 residues. The CDR3 DNA is TGTGCCAGCAGCCACGGACTAGCGGGAGGTGGGGGTGTCGAGCAGTTCTTC. Protein: CASSHGLAGGGGVEQFF.

In this sample, this clone turned up a few times. V is TRBV27 and J is TRBJ2-7; D is possibly TRBD1 (5 bases). The ends were cut back, 2 bases at V and 4 bases at J, with 12 bases in the middle. CDR3 length equals 14 residues. From germline, CDR1 is MNHEY and CDR2 SMNVEV (reference sequence). DNA for the CDR3: TGTGCCAGCAGTTTAGTTCCAGGGTGGTACGAGCAGTACTTC. Amino acids: CASSLVPGWYEQYF.

The chain joins TRBV6-5 to TRBJ2-5, with D tentatively TRBD1 (5 bases). Trimming shortened V by 1 base and J by 2 bases, and 11 bases separated the two germline ends. The CDR3 has 15 residues. Germline CDR1 MNHEY, CDR2 SVGAGI. CDR3 DNA sequence: TGTGCCAGCAGTTACTTGAGACAGAAACAAGAGACCCAGTACTTC. Residues: CASSYLRQKQETQYF.

This chain joins TRBV18 and TRBJ2-7; possible D gene TRBD2, 6 bases. The CDR3 loop spans 15 amino acids. The germline gives CDR1 KGHSH, CDR2 LQKENI. Between the trimmed V and J ends, which lost 6 bases and 1 base, there was a span of 16 bases. This CDR3 reads CASSPRDGTSYEQYF. For the CDR3, the DNA is TGTGCCAGCTCCCCAAGGGATGGGACTTCCTACGAGCAGTACTTC.

This clone has a handful of counts. The chain combines TRBV7-9 with TRBJ2-1, with 10 bases lining up with TRBD1. The CDR3 contains 15 residues. The junction had 2 bases not matched to a gene; V was cut back by 2 bases and J by 4 bases. Germline loops: CDR1 SEHNR, CDR2 FQNEAQ (reference sequence). CDR3 nucleotides: TGTGCCAGCAGCTTATGGGACAGGGGATACAATGAGCAGTTCTTC. Translation: CASSLWDRGYNEQFF.

This sequence joins TRBV5-4 and TRBJ2-5; 7 bases match TRBD1. V dropped 7 bases and J dropped 1; count of bases not matched to a gene: 10. Germline lookup yields CDR1 SGHNT and CDR2 YYREEE (reference sequence). This CDR3 has 15 amino acids. CDR3 protein: CASYRQGKGQETQYF. CDR3 bases: TGTGCCAGCTACCGACAGGGTAAGGGCCAAGAGACCCAGTACTTC.

This clone was observed at least ten times. The chain links TRBV5-1 to TRBJ2-1, with unresolved D. Per germline, CDR1 SGHRS and CDR2 YFSETQ. The CDR3 is 15 amino acids. V was clipped by 4 bases and J by 3 bases, with 14 bases between them. The CDR3 reads CASSPDQPLYNEQFF. The CDR3 DNA follows: TGCGCCAGCAGCCCCGATCAGCCCCTCTACAATGAGCAGTTCTTC.

The chain is built from TRBV7-2 and TRBJ2-7, with D tentatively TRBD2 (7 bases). V lost 2 bases, J lost 3 bases, and 20 bases lay in between. This CDR3 has 17 residues. CDR1 and CDR2 (germline): SGHTA, FQGNSA. CDR3 in DNA: TGTGCCAGCAGCTTAAGAGTACGGGGGGCCGCTCACTACGAGCAGTACTTC. Protein sequence: CASSLRVRGAAHYEQYF.

The V and J genes are TRBV14 and TRBJ2-1; D may be TRBD1 (6 bases). Germline values: CDR1 SGHDN, CDR2 FVKESK. The ends were cut back, 7 bases at V and 7 bases at J, with 8 bases in the middle. This CDR3 region has 11 residues. CDR3 region: CASTQGNEQFF. DNA for the CDR3: TGTGCCAGCACCCAGGGGAATGAGCAGTTCTTC.

V is TRBV6-5 and J is TRBJ1-1; D is unresolved. There are 14 residues in the CDR3. Germline V CDR1 and CDR2: MNHEY, SVGAGI. The V end lost 3 bases, the J end lost 0 bases, and 8 bases lay between the germline ends. Here the CDR3 reads CASSYGQLNTEAFF. CDR3 DNA sequence: TGTGCCAGCAGTTATGGGCAGCTGAACACTGAAGCTTTCTTT.

The chain joins TRBV27 to TRBJ2-1; 12 nucleotides align to TRBD2. Germline CDR1 reads MNHEY; CDR2 reads SMNVEV (reference sequence). This CDR3 is built from 16 residues. The ends lost 5 bases at V and 4 bases at J; junction bases unmatched: 6. CDR3 region: CASSTSGGRVYNEQFF. The DNA for the CDR3 is TGTGCCAGCAGTACTAGCGGGGGGAGGGTTTACAATGAGCAGTTCTTC.

The V and J genes are TRBV6-4 and TRBJ2-2; D is unresolved. The CDR3 has 14 residues. Germline assignment: CDR1 MRHNA and CDR2 SNTAGT. V shed 0 bases and J shed 6 bases, with 8 bases lying between them. The CDR3 is CASSDSLEAGELFF. CDR3 DNA: TGTGCCAGCAGTGACTCCCTAGAAGCCGGGGAGCTGTTTTTT.

As for this clone: The same CDR3 can be traced to other DNA sequences in this sample. V gene TRBV29-1 combines with J gene TRBJ2-2; 7 bases are a match to TRBD1. The CDR3 sequence is 14 residues long. Trimming cost V 3 bases and J 5 bases; bases outside gene matches: 6. The V gene's germline CDR1 is SQVTM and CDR2 ANQGSEA. DNA for the CDR3: TGCAGCGTTGAGGGGGCAGGGGGAACCGGGGAGCTGTTTTTT. It yields the protein CSVEGAGGTGELFF.